These 30 T cell receptor beta chains came from one sample sequenced in a study of T cell responses to AZD1222 COVID-19 vaccine. Clones were read by immunoSEQ multiplex PCR, and TCRdb kept only the in-frame ones, dropping some. Counted here are some 200,000 clones, about 92% occurring once; the ten biggest clones make up roughly 1%. Here the sequenced sample was peripheral blood, taken on day 0 of MenACWY control vaccination. These receptors came from an adult in good health.

This chain connects TRBV18 to TRBJ1-1, with 7 bases lining up with TRBD1. J gave up 8 bases and V 6 bases, and 9 bases lay outside the gene matches. Germline V CDR1 and CDR2: KGHSH, LQKENI. The CDR3 runs to 13 residues. The CDR3 protein is CASSGGQLREAFF. DNA of the CDR3: TGTGCCAGCTCCGGGGGACAGTTAAGGGAAGCTTTCTTT.

The chain has TRBV5-4 and TRBJ2-2, with TRBD1 matching 10 bases. CDR1 is SGHNT and CDR2 is YYREEE in the germline V gene (reference sequence). The CDR3 has 15 amino acids. J gave up 4 bases and V 6 bases, and 6 bases lay outside the gene matches. CDR3 coding DNA: TGTGCCAGCACCCGGGACAGGGGTGGCACCGGGGAGCTGTTTTTT. Translated: CASTRDRGGTGELFF.

The J gene is TRBJ1-4, the V gene TRBV28; D ambiguous. Trimming pared 2 bases from V and 8 bases from J, leaving 6 bases between. From germline, CDR1 is MDHEN and CDR2 SYDVKM. There are 12 residues in the CDR3. The CDR3 DNA follows: TGTGCCAGCAGTTTAGAAGGAGAAAAACTGTTTTTT. Protein product: CASSLEGEKLFF.

This chain connects TRBV19 to TRBJ1-1, with D unresolved. Trimming removed 3 bases from V and 1 base from J, with 6 bases in between. CDR1 LNHDA and CDR2 SQIVND come from the germline V gene (reference sequence). CDR3 size: 13 residues. CDR3 sequence: CASSIQTNTEAFF. The CDR3 region has the DNA TGTGCCAGTAGTATCCAGACGAACACTGAAGCTTTCTTT.

The count of this clone is one. V gene TRBV4-1 combines with J gene TRBJ1-1; a weak D match, TRBD1 (6 bases). CDR3 length: 15 amino acids. The V end was cut by 4 bases, the J end by 1 base, with 13 bases between. Germline loops: CDR1 MGHRA, CDR2 YSYEKL. The CDR3 is CASSPGAARNTEAFF. CDR3 coding DNA: TGCGCCAGCAGCCCGGGGGCCGCCAGGAACACTGAAGCTTTCTTT.

V usage is TRBV9 and J usage is TRBJ1-1; no reliable D call. Germline-derived CDR1 and CDR2 are SGDLS and YYNGEE. The CDR3 spans 17 residues. V was trimmed by 0 bases and J by 2 bases, leaving 17 bases between them. The CDR3 DNA follows: TGTGCCAGCAGCGTAGCCCAAGGCGGAGCCACTAACACTGAAGCTTTCTTT. Translated: CASSVAQGGATNTEAFF. Full variable domain (missing parts from reference TRBV9 and TRBJ1-1): DSGVTQTPKHLITATGQRVTLRCSPRSGDLSVYWYQQSLDQGLQFLIQYYNGEERAKGNILERFSAQQFPDLHSELNLSSLELGDSALYFCASSVAQGGATNTEAFFGQGTRLTVV.

V and J are TRBV7-3 and TRBJ2-3; D gene ambiguous. Germline values: CDR1 SGHTA, CDR2 FQGTGA. The V gene lost 2 bases and the J gene lost 4 bases, with 4 bases spanning the gap. CDR3 length equals 12 residues. For the CDR3, the DNA is TGTGCCAGCAGCTTAGGTGCAGATACGCAGTATTTT. Translation gives CASSLGADTQYF. The variable domain in full, completed from reference TRBV7-3 and TRBJ2-3, reads GAGVSQTPSNKVTEKGKYVELRCDPISGHTALYWYRQSLGQGPEFLIYFQGTGAADDSGLPNDRFFAVRPEGSVSTLKIQRTERGDSAVYLCASSLGADTQYFGPGTRLTVL.

The chain couples TRBV6-2 or TRBV6-3 to TRBJ1-1; D gene uncertain. The CDR3 is 12 amino acids. Germline values: CDR1 MNHEY, CDR2 SVGEGT. V was trimmed by 4 bases and J by 10 bases, leaving 13 bases between them. As DNA, the CDR3 is TGTGCCAGCAGTTTGCATACCAAAGGAGCTTTCTTT. This gives the protein CASSLHTKGAFF.

This chain connects TRBV7-2 to TRBJ1-6, with D unresolved. This CDR3 is built from 16 residues. V lost 3 bases to trimming and J lost 9 bases, with 18 bases between them. The germline gives CDR1 SGHTA, CDR2 FQGNSA. The CDR3 loop reads CASSLQPSPPGSPLHF. CDR3 DNA sequence: TGTGCCAGCAGCTTGCAACCATCGCCTCCCGGTTCACCCCTCCACTTT.

V gene TRBV6-5 combines with J gene TRBJ1-3; D ambiguous. V was cut by 5 bases and J by 0 bases, with 8 bases left in between. In germline, CDR1 is MNHEY, CDR2 SVGAGI. This CDR3 comprises 14 residues. This CDR3 reads CASSRDTSGNTIYF. CDR3 in DNA: TGTGCCAGCAGTCGCGACACCTCTGGAAACACCATATATTTT.

V usage is TRBV18 and J usage is TRBJ1-1; no clear D. Trimming removed 0 bases at V and 1 base at J, with 15 bases between. CDR1 and CDR2 (germline): KGHSH, LQKENI. The length of the CDR3 is 17 residues. The CDR3 bases are TGTGCCAGCTCACCACCGACACGACTTGAGAGGAACACTGAAGCTTTCTTT. Residues: CASSPPTRLERNTEAFF.

This rearrangement joins TRBV12-3 or TRBV12-4 to TRBJ1-5, with D unresolved. V was trimmed by 1 base and J by 4 bases, leaving 5 bases between them. The CDR3 is 13 residues long. The CDR3 reads CASSLVKNQPQHF. The DNA for the CDR3 is TGTGCCAGCAGTTTAGTGAAAAATCAGCCCCAGCATTTT.

Points on this clone: In the same sample, other DNA sequences code for this CDR3. The V gene is TRBV3-1 (or the pseudogene TRBV3-2), the J gene TRBJ1-2; D unclear. V was cut by 2 bases and J by 0 bases, with 4 bases left in between. Germline V gives CDR1 LGHDT, CDR2 YNNKEL (reference sequence). The length of the CDR3 is 13 residues. The CDR3 sequence is CASSQTANYGYTF. CDR3 nucleotides: TGTGCCAGCAGCCAAACAGCTAACTATGGCTACACCTTC.

This chain connects TRBV6-5 to TRBJ1-1; maybe TRBD1 (5 bases). The length of the CDR3 is 15 residues. The V gene's germline CDR1 is MNHEY and CDR2 SVGAGI. V was cut by 4 bases and J by 0 bases, with 12 bases left in between. The CDR3 DNA follows: TGTGCCAGCAGTTCACGGGGGGGGATGAACACTGAAGCTTTCTTT. It codes for CASSSRGGMNTEAFF.

The chain combines TRBV18 with TRBJ1-6, with a weak D call TRBD1 (6 bases). The CDR3 spans 14 residues. Germline V gene sequence: CDR1 KGHSH, CDR2 LQKENI. Trimming shortened V by 6 bases and J by 4 bases, and 10 bases separated the two germline ends. This CDR3 is CASSPDRYNSPLHF. The CDR3 coding sequence is TGTGCCAGCTCCCCTGACAGGTATAATTCACCCCTCCACTTT.

The chain carries TRBV19 and TRBJ1-1, with TRBD1 identical over 9 bases. This CDR3 is built from 15 residues. Germline V gives CDR1 LNHDA, CDR2 SQIVND (reference sequence). The ends lost 7 bases at V and 1 base at J; junction bases unmatched: 7. The CDR3 here is CASTRTGVGNTEAFF. The CDR3 DNA is TGTGCCAGTACTCGGACAGGGGTGGGGAACACTGAAGCTTTCTTT.

The chain employs TRBV6-5 and TRBJ1-1; D not certain. This CDR3 has 13 amino acids. V was trimmed by 7 bases and J by 0 bases, leaving 9 bases between them. Germline V gives CDR1 MNHEY, CDR2 SVGAGI. CDR3 nucleotides: TGTGCCAGCAATAAGGGAATGAACACTGAAGCTTTCTTT. Protein sequence: CASNKGMNTEAFF.

The chain carries TRBV2 and TRBJ2-1, with 9 positions matching TRBD1. Germline V gene lookup returns CDR1 SNHLY and CDR2 FYNNEI. Trimming cost V 6 bases and J 10 bases; bases outside gene matches: 10. The CDR3 contains 14 residues. The CDR3 region is CASRILTGGGEQFF. The CDR3 DNA reads as TGTGCCAGCAGGATCCTTACAGGGGGCGGCGAGCAGTTCTTC.

The CDR3 here is CASSELGSVSPREKTQYF. DNA of the CDR3: TGTGCCAGCAGTGAATTGGGGTCCGTCAGCCCTAGAGAAAAGACCCAGTACTTC. The chain is built from TRBV25-1 and TRBJ2-5; the D is unclear. CDR1 and CDR2 from the germline V gene are MGHDK and SYGVNS. The CDR3 runs 18 residues. Trimming removed 1 base at V and 6 bases at J, with 24 bases between.

V usage is TRBV9 and J usage is TRBJ1-5, with 7 bases identical to TRBD1. The CDR3 is 13 amino acids. V was clipped by 4 bases and J by 5 bases; unmatched bases: 3. CDR1 is SGDLS and CDR2 is YYNGEE in the germline V gene. CDR3 sequence: CASSTQGDQPQHF. The CDR3 DNA reads as TGTGCCAGCAGCACCCAGGGGGATCAGCCCCAGCATTTT.

CDR3 region: CASRRQGKDTEAFF. As DNA, the CDR3 is TGTGCCAGCAGGCGACAGGGAAAAGACACTGAAGCTTTCTTT. This chain uses TRBV6-6 with TRBJ1-1, with 7 nucleotides matching TRBD1. The V gene's germline CDR1 is MNHNY and CDR2 SVGAGI (reference sequence). There are 14 residues in the CDR3. V trimming: 6 bases; J trimming: 3 bases; junction bases outside the gene matches: 7.

The rearrangement uses TRBV11-2 and TRBJ2-7; no firm D call. The V gene's germline CDR1 is SGHAT and CDR2 FQNNGV. Trimming cost V 6 bases and J 6 bases, with 15 bases left between them. There are 13 residues in the CDR3. The CDR3 nucleotides read TGTGCCAGCAGGGCTGGGGTGATGAGCGAGCAGTACTTC. Translating gives CASRAGVMSEQYF.

The chain employs TRBV3-1 (or the pseudogene TRBV3-2) and TRBJ1-5, with D possibly TRBD1 on 5 matching bases. The CDR3 is made up of 15 amino acids. Germline-derived CDR1 and CDR2 are LGHDT and YNNKEL (reference sequence). Trimming took off 2 bases at V and 3 bases at J, with 11 bases between the two ends. CDR3 sequence (DNA): TGTGCCAGCAGCCAACGGGACGGCTTCAATCAGCCCCAGCATTTT. It codes for CASSQRDGFNQPQHF.

The genes are TRBV28 and TRBJ2-5, with D maybe TRBD2 (5 bases). The germline V gene encodes CDR1 MDHEN and CDR2 SYDVKM. The V end lost 9 bases, the J end lost 0 bases, and 8 bases lay between the germline ends. The CDR3 runs 12 residues. The CDR3 nucleotides are TGTGCCAGTTCGGGGTACCAAGAGACCCAGTACTTC. It specifies CASSGYQETQYF.

The V call is TRBV19, the J call TRBJ1-2; D is undetermined. V dropped 5 bases and J dropped 4 bases, with 8 bases sitting between them. The CDR3 contains 12 residues. Germline V gene lookup returns CDR1 LNHDA and CDR2 SQIVND (reference sequence). CDR3 residues: CASSFSGYGYTF. For the CDR3, the DNA is TGTGCCAGTAGTTTCAGCGGCTATGGCTACACCTTC.

The chain carries TRBV3-1 (or the pseudogene TRBV3-2) and TRBJ1-1; D is undetermined. The CDR3 is 13 amino acids. Germline loops: CDR1 LGHDT, CDR2 YNNKEL (reference sequence). Trimming stripped 0 bases from V and 11 bases from J, with 13 bases between. The CDR3 loop is CASSQDHGEGAFF. Written as DNA, the CDR3 is TGTGCCAGCAGCCAAGATCATGGAGAAGGGGCTTTCTTT.

The count of this clone is one. The genes are TRBV18 and TRBJ1-5; D is undetermined. V was cut by 6 bases and J by 7 bases, with 13 bases left in between. Germline loops: CDR1 KGHSH, CDR2 LQKENI. CDR3 length: 13 amino acids. The CDR3 loop reads CASSLAQNQPQHF. CDR3 DNA: TGTGCCAGCTCCCTGGCGCAGAACCAGCCCCAGCATTTT.

This chain uses TRBV19 with TRBJ1-1; D is ambiguous. There are 14 residues in the CDR3. V was cut by 3 bases and J by 9 bases, with 17 bases left in between. The germline CDR1 and CDR2 sequences are LNHDA and SQIVND (reference sequence). The CDR3 loop reads CASSIGREGRKAFF. In DNA form, the CDR3 reads TGTGCCAGTAGTATTGGGCGCGAAGGACGTAAAGCTTTCTTT.

This clone was seen once. The CDR3 DNA sequence: TGTGCCAGCAGTTCAGGGGGTTTGGGTTATCAGCCCCAGCATTTT. Its protein is CASSSGGLGYQPQHF. V is TRBV7-6 and J is TRBJ1-5, with 7 positions matching TRBD1. The junction had 10 bases not matched to a gene; V was cut back by 6 bases and J by 5 bases. The CDR3 consists of 15 residues. Germline CDR1 reads SGHVS; CDR2 reads FNYEAQ.

V and J are TRBV11-2 and TRBJ2-1; TRBD2 might be the D (5 bases). Germline CDR1 reads SGHAT; CDR2 reads FQNNGV. Trimming took off 5 bases at V and 7 bases at J, with 12 bases between the two ends. The length of the CDR3 is 13 residues. CDR3 in DNA: TGTGCCAGCAGCCACCCGCGGGCTAATGAGCAGTTCTTC. As protein: CASSHPRANEQFF. Based on the CDR3 plus reference TRBV11-2 and TRBJ2-1, the full variable domain is EAGVAQSPRYKIIEKRQSVAFWCNPISGHATLYWYQQILGQGPKLLIQFQNNGVVDDSQLPKDRFSAERLKGVDSTLKIQPAKLEDSAVYLCASSHPRANEQFFGPGTRLTVL.